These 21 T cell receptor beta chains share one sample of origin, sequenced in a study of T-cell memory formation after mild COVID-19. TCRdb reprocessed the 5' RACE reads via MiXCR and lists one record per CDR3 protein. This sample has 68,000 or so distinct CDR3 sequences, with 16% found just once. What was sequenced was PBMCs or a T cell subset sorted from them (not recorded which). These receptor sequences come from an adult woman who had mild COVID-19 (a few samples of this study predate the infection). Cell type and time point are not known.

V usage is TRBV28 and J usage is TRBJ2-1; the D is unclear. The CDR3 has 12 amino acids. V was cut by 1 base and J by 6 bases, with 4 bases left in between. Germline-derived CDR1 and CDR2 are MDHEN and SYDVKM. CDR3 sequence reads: CASSLFGNEQFF. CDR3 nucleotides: TGTGCCAGCAGTTTATTCGGCAATGAGCAGTTCTTC.

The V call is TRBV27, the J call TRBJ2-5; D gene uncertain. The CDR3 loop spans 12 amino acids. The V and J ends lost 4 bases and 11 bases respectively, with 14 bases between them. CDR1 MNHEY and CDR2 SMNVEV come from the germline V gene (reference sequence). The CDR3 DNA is TGTGCCAGCAGTTCTTTCGACGGTCCGCAGTACTTC. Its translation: CASSSFDGPQYF.

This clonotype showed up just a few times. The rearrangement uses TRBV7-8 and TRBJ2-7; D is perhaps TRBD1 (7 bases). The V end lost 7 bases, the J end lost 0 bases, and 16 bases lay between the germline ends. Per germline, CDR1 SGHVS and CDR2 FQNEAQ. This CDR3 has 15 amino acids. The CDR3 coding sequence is TGTGCCAGCACTTCCGGAGGGACAGCCTCCTACGAGCAGTACTTC. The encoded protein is CASTSGGTASYEQYF.

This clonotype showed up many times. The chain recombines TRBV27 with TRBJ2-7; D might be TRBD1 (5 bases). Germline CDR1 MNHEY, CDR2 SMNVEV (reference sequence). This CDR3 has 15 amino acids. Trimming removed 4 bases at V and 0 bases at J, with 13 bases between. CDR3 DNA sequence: TGTGCCAGCAGTTCGAAGGGGCGTAGCTCCTACGAGCAGTACTTC. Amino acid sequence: CASSSKGRSSYEQYF.

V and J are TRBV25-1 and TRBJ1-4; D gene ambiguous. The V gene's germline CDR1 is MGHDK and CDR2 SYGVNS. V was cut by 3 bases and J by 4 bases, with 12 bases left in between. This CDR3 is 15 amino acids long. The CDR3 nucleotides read TGTGCCAGCAGTGACGTTCAGTTTCTTAATGAAAAACTGTTTTTT. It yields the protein CASSDVQFLNEKLFF.

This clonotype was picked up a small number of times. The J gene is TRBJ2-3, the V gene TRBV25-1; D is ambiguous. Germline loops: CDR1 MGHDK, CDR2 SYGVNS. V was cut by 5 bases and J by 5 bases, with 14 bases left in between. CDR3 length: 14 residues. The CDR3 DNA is TGTGCCAGCAGTAAAGCCAAGCTTGGAGATACGCAGTATTTT. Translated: CASSKAKLGDTQYF.

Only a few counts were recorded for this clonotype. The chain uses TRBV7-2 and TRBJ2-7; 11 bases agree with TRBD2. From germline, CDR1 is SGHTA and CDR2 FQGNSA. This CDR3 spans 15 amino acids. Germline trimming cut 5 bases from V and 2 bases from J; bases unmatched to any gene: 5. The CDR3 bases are TGTGCCAGCAGCCCGTTAGCGGGAGGGCCCTACGAGCAGTACTTC. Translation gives CASSPLAGGPYEQYF. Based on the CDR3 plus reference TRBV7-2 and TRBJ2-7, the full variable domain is GAGVSQSPSNKVTEKGKDVELRCDPISGHTALYWYRQSLGQGLEFLIYFQGNSAPDKSGLPSDRFSAERTGGSVSTLTIQRTQQEDSAVYLCASSPLAGGPYEQYFGPGTRLTVT.

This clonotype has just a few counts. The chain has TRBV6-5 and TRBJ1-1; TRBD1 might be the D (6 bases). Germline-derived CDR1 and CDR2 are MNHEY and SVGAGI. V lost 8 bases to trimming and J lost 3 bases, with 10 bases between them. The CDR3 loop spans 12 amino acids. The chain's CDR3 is CASLSGDTEAFF. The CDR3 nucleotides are TGTGCCAGCCTGTCAGGGGACACTGAAGCTTTCTTT.

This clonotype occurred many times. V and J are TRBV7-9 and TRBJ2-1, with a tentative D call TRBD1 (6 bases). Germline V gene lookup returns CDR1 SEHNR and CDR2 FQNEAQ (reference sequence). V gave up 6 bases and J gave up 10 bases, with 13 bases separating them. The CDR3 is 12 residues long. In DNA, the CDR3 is TGTGCCAGCAGTCCCAGGGGAAGCGAGCAGTTCTTC. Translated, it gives CASSPRGSEQFF.

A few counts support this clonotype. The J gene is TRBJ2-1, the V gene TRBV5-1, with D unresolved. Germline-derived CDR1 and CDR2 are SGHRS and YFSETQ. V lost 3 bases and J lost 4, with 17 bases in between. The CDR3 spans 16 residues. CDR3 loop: CASSSGSMFLYNEQFF. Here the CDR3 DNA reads TGCGCCAGCAGCTCAGGATCCATGTTCTTGTACAATGAGCAGTTCTTC.

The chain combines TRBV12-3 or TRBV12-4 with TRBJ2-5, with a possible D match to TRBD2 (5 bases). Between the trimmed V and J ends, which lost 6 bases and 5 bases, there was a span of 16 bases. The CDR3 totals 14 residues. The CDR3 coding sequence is TGTGCCAGCAGCCTAGACGGGATGGGGGAGACCCAGTACTTC. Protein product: CASSLDGMGETQYF.

DNA for the CDR3: TGTGCCAGCAGCTCCAGCGAGGGGGAGGACTATGGCTACACCTTC. This encodes CASSSSEGEDYGYTF. This chain connects TRBV5-5 to TRBJ1-2, with D possibly TRBD1 on 6 matching bases. CDR3 length: 15 residues. Per germline, CDR1 SGHKS and CDR2 YYEKEE (reference sequence). V was clipped by 3 bases and J by 3 bases, with 15 bases between them.

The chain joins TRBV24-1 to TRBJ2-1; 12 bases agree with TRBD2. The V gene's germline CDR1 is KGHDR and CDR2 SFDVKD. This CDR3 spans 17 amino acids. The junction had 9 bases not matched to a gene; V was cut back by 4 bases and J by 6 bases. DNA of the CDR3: TGTGCCACCAGTGACCATAAGACTAGCGGGAGCGGCAATGAGCAGTTCTTC. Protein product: CATSDHKTSGSGNEQFF.

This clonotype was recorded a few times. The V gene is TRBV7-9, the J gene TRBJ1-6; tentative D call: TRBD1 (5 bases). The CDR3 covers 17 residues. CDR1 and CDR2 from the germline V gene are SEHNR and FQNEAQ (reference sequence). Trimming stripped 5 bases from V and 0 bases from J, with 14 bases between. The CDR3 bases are TGTGCCAGCAGCGACAGTGTGTCGAGCTCCTATAATTCACCCCTCCACTTT. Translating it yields CASSDSVSSSYNSPLHF.

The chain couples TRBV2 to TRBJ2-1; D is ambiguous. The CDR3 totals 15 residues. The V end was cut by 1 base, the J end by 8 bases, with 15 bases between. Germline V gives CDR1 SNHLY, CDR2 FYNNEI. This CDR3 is CASSEGLGGWDEQFF. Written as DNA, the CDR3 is TGTGCCAGCAGTGAAGGGCTAGGTGGTTGGGATGAGCAGTTCTTC.

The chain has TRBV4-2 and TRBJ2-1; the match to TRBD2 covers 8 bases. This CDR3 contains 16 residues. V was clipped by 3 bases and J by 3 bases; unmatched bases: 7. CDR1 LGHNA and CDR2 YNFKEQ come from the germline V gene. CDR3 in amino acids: CASSHTREGLYNEQFF. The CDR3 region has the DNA TGTGCCAGCAGCCACACTCGGGAGGGACTCTACAATGAGCAGTTCTTC.

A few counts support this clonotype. CDR3 loop: CASSLGGENTEQFF. CDR3 bases: TGTGCCAGCAGCTTAGGCGGGGAAAACACTGAGCAGTTCTTC. This chain links TRBV11-2 with TRBJ2-1, with a tentative D call TRBD2 (6 bases). V was clipped by 1 base and J by 9 bases, with 13 bases between them. The CDR3 spans 14 residues. Per germline, CDR1 SGHAT and CDR2 FQNNGV.

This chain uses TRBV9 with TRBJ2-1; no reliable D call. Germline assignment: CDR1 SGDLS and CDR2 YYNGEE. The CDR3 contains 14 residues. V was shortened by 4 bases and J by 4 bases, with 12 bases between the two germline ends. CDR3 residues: CASSISTGYNEQFF. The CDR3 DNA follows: TGTGCCAGCAGCATCTCGACTGGGTACAATGAGCAGTTCTTC.

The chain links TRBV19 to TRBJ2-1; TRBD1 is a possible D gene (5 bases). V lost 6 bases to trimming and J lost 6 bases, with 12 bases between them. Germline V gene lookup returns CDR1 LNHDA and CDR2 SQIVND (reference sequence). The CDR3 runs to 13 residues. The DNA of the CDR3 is TGTGCCAGTAGCTATAACAGGCCCAATGAGCAGTTCTTC. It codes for CASSYNRPNEQFF.

The CDR3 loop reads CSVELRAGGGEQYF. In DNA, the CDR3 is TGCAGCGTTGAGTTGCGCGCGGGGGGAGGGGAGCAGTACTTC. The gene calls are TRBV29-1 and TRBJ2-7; 8 bases are a match to TRBD2. The CDR3 length is 14 residues. Germline values: CDR1 SQVTM, CDR2 ANQGSEA. V was clipped by 3 bases and J by 7 bases; unmatched bases: 11.

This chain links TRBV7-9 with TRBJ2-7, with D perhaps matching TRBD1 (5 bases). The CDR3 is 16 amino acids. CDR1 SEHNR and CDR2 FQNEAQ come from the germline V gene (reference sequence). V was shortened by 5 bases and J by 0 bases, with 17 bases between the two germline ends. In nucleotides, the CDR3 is TGTGCCAGCAGCGATACTACAGGAGTTTACTCCTACGAGCAGTACTTC. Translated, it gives CASSDTTGVYSYEQYF.